There are a few counts of the clone carrying this TCR beta chain. This CDR3 comprises 16 residues. CDR1 is MNHEY and CDR2 is SVGAGI in the germline V gene. The trim removed 6 bases at V and 5 bases at J, leaving 15 bases unmatched. TCRdb fed the RT-PCR reads into MiXCR, producing one record per CDR3 protein. The sample has approximately 720,000 distinct CDR3 sequences; over 12% are singletons. The V gene is TRBV6-5, the J gene TRBJ1-1, with 7 bases identical to TRBD1. The receptor was derived from a female donor in good health, serving as a healthy control. Sequencing was performed on memory CD4+ T cells from blood. CDR3: CASSLQGGAFGTEAFF. DNA for the CDR3: TGTGCCAGCAGCCTCCAGGGGGGGGCTTTTGGGACTGAAGCTTTCTTT.